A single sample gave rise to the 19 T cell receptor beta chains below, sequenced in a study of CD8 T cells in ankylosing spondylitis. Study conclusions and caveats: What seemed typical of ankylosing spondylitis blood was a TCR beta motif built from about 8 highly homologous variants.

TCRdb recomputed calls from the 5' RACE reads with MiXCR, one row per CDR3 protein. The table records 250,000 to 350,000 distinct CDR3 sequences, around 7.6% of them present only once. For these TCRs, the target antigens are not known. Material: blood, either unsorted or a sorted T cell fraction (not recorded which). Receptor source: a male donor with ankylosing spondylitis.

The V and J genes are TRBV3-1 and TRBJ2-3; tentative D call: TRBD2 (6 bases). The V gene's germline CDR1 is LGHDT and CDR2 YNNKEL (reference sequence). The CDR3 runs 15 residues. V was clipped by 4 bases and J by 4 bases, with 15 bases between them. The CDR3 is CASSPRRASADTQYF. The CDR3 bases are TGTGCCAGCAGCCCCCGGAGGGCTTCGGCAGATACGCAGTATTTT.

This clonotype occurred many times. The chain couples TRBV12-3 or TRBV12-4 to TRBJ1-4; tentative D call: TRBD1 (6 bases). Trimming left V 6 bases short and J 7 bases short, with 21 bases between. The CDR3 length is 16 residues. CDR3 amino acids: CASSLDRSIFSEKLFF. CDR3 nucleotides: TGTGCCAGCAGCCTTGACAGGAGCATCTTCTCTGAAAAACTGTTTTTT.

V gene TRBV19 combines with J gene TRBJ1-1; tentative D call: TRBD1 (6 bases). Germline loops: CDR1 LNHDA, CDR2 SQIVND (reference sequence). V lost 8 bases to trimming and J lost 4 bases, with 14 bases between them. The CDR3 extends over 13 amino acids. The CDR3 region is CASRAGVVTEAFF. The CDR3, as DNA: TGTGCCAGTCGCGCAGGGGTGGTCACTGAAGCTTTCTTT.

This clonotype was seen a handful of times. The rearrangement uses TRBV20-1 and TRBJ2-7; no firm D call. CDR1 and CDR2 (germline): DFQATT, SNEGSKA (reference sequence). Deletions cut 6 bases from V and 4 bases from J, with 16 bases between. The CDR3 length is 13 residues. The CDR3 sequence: CSAADEHPYEQYF. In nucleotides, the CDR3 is TGCAGTGCGGCGGATGAGCACCCGTACGAGCAGTACTTC.

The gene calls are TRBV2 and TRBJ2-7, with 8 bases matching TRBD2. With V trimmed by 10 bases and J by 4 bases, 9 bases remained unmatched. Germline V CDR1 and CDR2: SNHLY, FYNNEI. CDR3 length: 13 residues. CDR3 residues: CATTGLGGYEQYF. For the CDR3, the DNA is TGTGCCACCACGGGACTAGGCGGTTACGAGCAGTACTTC.

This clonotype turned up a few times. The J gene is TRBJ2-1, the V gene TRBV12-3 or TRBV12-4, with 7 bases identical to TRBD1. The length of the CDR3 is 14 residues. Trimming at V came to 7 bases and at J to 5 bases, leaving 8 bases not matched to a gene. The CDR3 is CASTSDGTDNEQFF. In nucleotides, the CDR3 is TGTGCCAGCACTTCGGACGGGACAGACAATGAGCAGTTCTTC.

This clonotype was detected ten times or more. The CDR3 DNA is TGTGCCAGCAGCTTAGCGGGAGGGCTTGAAGAGCAGTACTTC. This encodes CASSLAGGLEEQYF. The chain has TRBV7-6 and TRBJ2-7, with 7 bases that match TRBD2. This CDR3 has 14 residues. CDR1 is SGHVS and CDR2 is FNYEAQ in the germline V gene. V lost 0 bases to trimming and J lost 7 bases; unmatched junction nucleotides: 6.

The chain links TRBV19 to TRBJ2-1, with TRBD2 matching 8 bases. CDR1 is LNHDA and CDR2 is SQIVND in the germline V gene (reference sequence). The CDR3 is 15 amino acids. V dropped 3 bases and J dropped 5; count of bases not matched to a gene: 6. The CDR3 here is CASSMWREVHNEQFF. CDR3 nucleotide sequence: TGTGCCAGTAGTATGTGGCGGGAGGTCCACAATGAGCAGTTCTTC.

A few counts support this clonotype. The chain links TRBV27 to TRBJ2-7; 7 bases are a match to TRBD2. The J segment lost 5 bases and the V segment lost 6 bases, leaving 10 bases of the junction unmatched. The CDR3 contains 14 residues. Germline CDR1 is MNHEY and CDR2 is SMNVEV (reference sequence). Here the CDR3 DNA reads TGTGCCAGCAGCTTCGGGACTACCCCTGACGAGCAGTACTTC. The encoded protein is CASSFGTTPDEQYF.

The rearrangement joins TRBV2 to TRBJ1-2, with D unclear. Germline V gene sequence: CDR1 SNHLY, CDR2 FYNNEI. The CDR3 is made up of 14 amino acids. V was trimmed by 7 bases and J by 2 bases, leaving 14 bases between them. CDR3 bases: TGTGCCAGCAAACAAAGGACGGAGAACTATGGCTACACCTTC. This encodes CASKQRTENYGYTF.

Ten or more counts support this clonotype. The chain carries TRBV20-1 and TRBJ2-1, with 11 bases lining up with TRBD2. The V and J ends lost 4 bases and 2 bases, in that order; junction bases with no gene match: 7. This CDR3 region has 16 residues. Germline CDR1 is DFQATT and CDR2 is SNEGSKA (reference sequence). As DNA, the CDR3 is TGCAGTGCTACCAGACTAGCGGGAAGCCCCTACAATGAGCAGTTCTTC. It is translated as CSATRLAGSPYNEQFF.

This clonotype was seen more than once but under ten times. As DNA, the CDR3 is TGCGCCAGCAGCACGGGACAGGGGTTTGGTGAAGCTTTCTTT. This encodes CASSTGQGFGEAFF. The chain couples TRBV5-1 to TRBJ1-1; 10 bases are shared with TRBD1. The CDR3 totals 14 residues. J was trimmed by 7 bases and V by 4 bases; bases with no gene match: 7. Per the germline V gene, CDR1 is SGHRS and CDR2 is YFSETQ.

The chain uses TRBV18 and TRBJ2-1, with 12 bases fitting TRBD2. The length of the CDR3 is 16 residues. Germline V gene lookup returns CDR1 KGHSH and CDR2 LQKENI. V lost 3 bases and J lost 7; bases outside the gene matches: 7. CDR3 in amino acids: CASSPTSGSSGNEQFF. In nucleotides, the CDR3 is TGTGCCAGCTCACCGACTAGCGGGAGTTCAGGTAATGAGCAGTTCTTC.

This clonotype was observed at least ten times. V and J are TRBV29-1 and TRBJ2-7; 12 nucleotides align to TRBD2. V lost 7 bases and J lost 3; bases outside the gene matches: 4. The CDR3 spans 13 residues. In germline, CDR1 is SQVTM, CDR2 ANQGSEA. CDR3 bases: TGCAGCGGGAGACTAGCGGGAGTCTACGAGCAGTACTTC. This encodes CSGRLAGVYEQYF.

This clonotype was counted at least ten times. In DNA form, the CDR3 reads TGTGCCAGCGGGGGACTAGCGGCAGGCGGGTCCTACAATGAGCAGTTCTTC. Its translation is CASGGLAAGGSYNEQFF. The chain combines TRBV28 with TRBJ2-1; TRBD2 matches 11 bases. V lost 8 bases to trimming and J lost 1 base; unmatched junction nucleotides: 10. The CDR3 is made up of 17 amino acids. In germline, CDR1 is MDHEN, CDR2 SYDVKM.

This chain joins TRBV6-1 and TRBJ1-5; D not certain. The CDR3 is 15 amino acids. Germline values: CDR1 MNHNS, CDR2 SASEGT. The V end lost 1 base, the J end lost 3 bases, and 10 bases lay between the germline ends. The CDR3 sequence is CASSEGGGFNQPQHF. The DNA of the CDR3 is TGTGCCAGCAGTGAAGGCGGCGGATTCAATCAGCCCCAGCATTTT.

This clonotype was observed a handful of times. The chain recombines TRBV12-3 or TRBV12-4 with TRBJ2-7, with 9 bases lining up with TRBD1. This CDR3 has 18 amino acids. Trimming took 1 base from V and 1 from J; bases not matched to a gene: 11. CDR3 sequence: CASSLVHSGTGKSYEQYF. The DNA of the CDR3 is TGTGCCAGCAGTTTAGTACACTCCGGGACAGGGAAATCCTACGAGCAGTACTTC.

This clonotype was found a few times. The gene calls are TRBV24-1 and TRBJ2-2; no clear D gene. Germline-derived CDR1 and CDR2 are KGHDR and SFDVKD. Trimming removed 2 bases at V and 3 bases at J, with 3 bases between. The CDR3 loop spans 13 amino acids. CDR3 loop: CATSDSHTGELFF. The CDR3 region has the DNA TGTGCCACCAGTGATTCCCACACCGGGGAGCTGTTTTTT.

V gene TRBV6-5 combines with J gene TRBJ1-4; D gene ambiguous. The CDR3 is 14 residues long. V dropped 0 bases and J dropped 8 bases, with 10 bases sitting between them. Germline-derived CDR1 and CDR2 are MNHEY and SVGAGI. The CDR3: CASSYSGVQEKLFF. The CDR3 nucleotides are TGTGCCAGCAGTTACTCTGGGGTACAGGAAAAACTGTTTTTT.